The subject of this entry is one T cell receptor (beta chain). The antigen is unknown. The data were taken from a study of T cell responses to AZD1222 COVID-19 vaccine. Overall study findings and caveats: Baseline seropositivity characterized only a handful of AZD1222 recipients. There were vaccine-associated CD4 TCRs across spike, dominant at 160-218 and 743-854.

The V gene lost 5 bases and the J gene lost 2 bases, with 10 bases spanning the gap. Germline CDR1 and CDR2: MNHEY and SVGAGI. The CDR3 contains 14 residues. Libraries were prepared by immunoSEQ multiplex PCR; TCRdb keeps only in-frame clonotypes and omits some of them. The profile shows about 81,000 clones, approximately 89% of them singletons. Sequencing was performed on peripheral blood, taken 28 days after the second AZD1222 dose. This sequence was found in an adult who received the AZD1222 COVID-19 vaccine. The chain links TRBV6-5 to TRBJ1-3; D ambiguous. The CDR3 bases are TGTGCCAGCAGTCTGGGCGGAACTGGAAACACCATATATTTT. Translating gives CASSLGGTGNTIYF.